Listed below are T cell receptor beta chains from one sample, sequenced in a study of metastatic and nonmetastatic thyroid tumors. TCRdb reprocessed the PCR reads using MiXCR. Among roughly 16,000 clones, about 20% were seen once, and the ten largest hold less than 15%. The sample consisted of blood. These receptors were collected from a female donor with papillary thyroid cancer or a benign thyroid nodule (not recorded which). Some clones in this sample may be carry-over from other donors' samples. Each CDR3 is given with its conserved first and last residue. Fields, in order: V gene, D gene, J gene, clone size, CDR3 DNA, CDR3 protein. The D gene is left open where the match is weak. Some rows have no size entry. The others give once, few or many, or a class for an expanded clone.

TRBV9,-,TRBJ2-3,medium-sized,TGTGCCAGCAGCGACGGAGGGTCTAGCACAGATACGCAGTATTTT,CASSDGGSSTDTQYF
TRBV4-2,-,TRBJ2-7,many,TGTGCCAGCACACTTAACTCCGGGGCCGAGTACGAGCAGTACTTC,CASTLNSGAEYEQYF
TRBV20-1,TRBD1,TRBJ1-5,-,TGCAGTGCTAGAGGGTCGGGACAGATCAATCAGCCCCAGCATTTT,CSARGSGQINQPQHF
TRBV11-3,TRBD2,TRBJ2-2,-,TGTGCCAGCAGCCCCAGGACTAGCGGGTACACCGGGGAGCTGTTTTTT,CASSPRTSGYTGELFF
TRBV30,-,TRBJ2-7,-,TGTGCCTGGAGTCAGGGGTTAAGCGACGAGCAGTACTTC,CAWSQGLSDEQYF
TRBV2,-,TRBJ1-2,-,TGTGCCAGCAGTGAAGCGTATGGCTACACCTTC,CASSEAYGYTF
TRBV28,TRBD2,TRBJ2-7,medium-sized,TGTGCCAGCAGTTTAGGGGGAGGGCGGGAGAGCTCCTACGAGCAGTACTTC,CASSLGGGRESSYEQYF
TRBV20-1,-,TRBJ2-7,few,TGCAGTGCCCAAGAAATAGCGGCAAGCTACGAGCAGTACTTC,CSAQEIAASYEQYF
TRBV28,TRBD2,TRBJ2-3,few,TGTGCCACCACCGGACTAGCGGGTCTCACAGATACGCAGTATTTT,CATTGLAGLTDTQYF
TRBV2,TRBD1,TRBJ2-5,many,TGTGCCAGCACCCCAGGGGGACAGGGGATTCAAGAGACCCAGTACTTC,CASTPGGQGIQETQYF
TRBV27,TRBD1,TRBJ1-6,-,TGTGCCAGCAGTTCGGGACAGGGGGCGACCACGAGCTCCTATAATTCACCCCTCCACTTT,CASSSGQGATTSSYNSPLHF
TRBV2,-,TRBJ2-5,-,TGTGCCAGCACCACTACCAGTAGCACGCTTGAGACCCAGTACTTC,CASTTTSSTLETQYF
TRBV7-2,-,TRBJ1-2,medium-sized,TGTGCCAGCAGCCCAGCGGGCAGGGAGTACTATGGCTACACCTTC,CASSPAGREYYGYTF
TRBV6-5,-,TRBJ1-1,-,TGTGCCAGCAGTTATCATCCTGAGAGGGGAGACACTGAAGCTTTCTTT,CASSYHPERGDTEAFF
TRBV7-3,-,TRBJ2-1,medium-sized,TGTGCCAGCAGCACAACAGGGCCCGGTGAGCAGTTCTTC,CASSTTGPGEQFF
TRBV6-1,TRBD1,TRBJ2-2,medium-sized,TGTGCCAGCAGCACAGGGGGTCCCGGGGAGCTGTTTTTT,CASSTGGPGELFF
TRBV13,-,TRBJ2-1,-,TGTGCCAGCAGCTTGACTAGTTCGGTGGAAAAAGGCTCCTACAATGAGCAGTTCTTC,CASSLTSSVEKGSYNEQFF
TRBV5-1,-,TRBJ2-5,many,TGCGCCAGCAGCCTGGAAATTTCACAAGAGACCCAGTACTTC,CASSLEISQETQYF
TRBV13,-,TRBJ1-2,once,TGTGCCAGCAGCCCGACGAATCGGGGGGACTATGGCTACACCTTC,CASSPTNRGDYGYTF
TRBV12-5,-,TRBJ2-5,many,TGTGCTAGTGGTTTGGATGAAGAGACCCAGTGCTTC,CASGLDEETQCF
TRBV18,-,TRBJ2-3,-,TGTGCCAGCTCACCCGACACAGATACGCAGTATTTT,CASSPDTDTQYF
TRBV2,-,TRBJ2-7,few,TGTGCCAGCAGTGGGACGCGGACTGGAGAGCAGTACTTC,CASSGTRTGEQYF
TRBV19,-,TRBJ1-5,-,TGTGCCAGTAGTGACCGGTCCATTCATAGCAATCAGCCCCAGCATTTT,CASSDRSIHSNQPQHF
TRBV6-1,TRBD1,TRBJ1-6,few,TGTGCCAGCACTCTCCGGGACAGTAATTCACCCCTCCACTTT,CASTLRDSNSPLHF
TRBV12-3/TRBV12-4,-,TRBJ1-5,few,TGTGCCAGCAGTGCGGGCGGGAATCAGCCCCAGCATTTT,CASSAGGNQPQHF
TRBV9,-,TRBJ2-2,many,TGTGCCAGCAGCGTAGTGAACGGGGAGCTGTTTTTT,CASSVVNGELFF
TRBV6-2/TRBV6-3,-,TRBJ2-3,few,TGTGCCAGCAGTTACCGCGGGGATACGCAGTATTTT,CASSYRGDTQYF
TRBV29-1,-,TRBJ2-1,many,TGCAGCGTTGACAGGGGCTACAATGAGCAGTTCTTC,CSVDRGYNEQFF
TRBV6-4,TRBD1,TRBJ2-1,few,TGTGCCAGCAGTGAGACCCCCAGGGGGCCTCGGTTCTTC,CASSETPRGPRFF
TRBV30,-,TRBJ2-5,many,TGTGCCTGGGCTCAGGTAAAGAGGACCCAGTACTTC,CAWAQVKRTQYF
TRBV25-1,-,TRBJ1-4,many,TGTGCCAGCAGTGATTACGTCGGAGGAAAACTGTTTTTT,CASSDYVGGKLFF
TRBV2,-,TRBJ1-2,few,TGTGCCAGCAGTGTTTCGGGCGGGGAGGGAGGCTACACCTTC,CASSVSGGEGGYTF
TRBV28,TRBD2,TRBJ2-3,few,TGTGCCAGCAGTTTATGGGGACTAGCGGCACCGGACCTCACAGATACGCAGTATTTT,CASSLWGLAAPDLTDTQYF
TRBV12-3/TRBV12-4,-,TRBJ1-5,-,TGTGCCAGCAGTTACGGAGAGAATCAGCCCCAGCATTTT,CASSYGENQPQHF
TRBV30,-,TRBJ2-7,-,TGTGCCTGGAGGGGGGACTGGGGGAACTCCTACGAGCAGTACTTC,CAWRGDWGNSYEQYF
TRBV19,-,TRBJ1-5,medium-sized,TGTGCCAGTAGTGGCAGAGCATATAGCAATCAGCCCCAGCATTTT,CASSGRAYSNQPQHF
TRBV6-2/TRBV6-3,-,TRBJ2-3,-,TGTGCCAGCAAGTCCGGAGGGGGCGGCACAGATACGCAGTATTTT,CASKSGGGGTDTQYF
TRBV7-3,-,TRBJ2-7,-,TGTGCCAGCAGCCCAACGGTCGGGGGCCCCTACGAGCAGTACTTC,CASSPTVGGPYEQYF
TRBV6-2/TRBV6-3,-,TRBJ2-7,few,TGTGCCAGCAGTTACTCGAAGGCTAACGAGCAGTACTTC,CASSYSKANEQYF
TRBV2,-,TRBJ2-2,-,TGTGCCAGCACCTTCCTCGGGAGACGGGATACCGGTGAGCTGTTTTTT,CASTFLGRRDTGELFF
TRBV4-3,-,TRBJ1-1,-,TGCGCCAGCAGCCGAGTATTGAACACTGAAGCTTTCTTT,CASSRVLNTEAFF
TRBV12-3/TRBV12-4,-,TRBJ2-3,medium-sized,TGTGCCAGCAAGAGCCTTAGCACAGATACGCAGTATTTT,CASKSLSTDTQYF
TRBV5-1,-,TRBJ1-3,-,TGCGCCAGCAGCTTGGGCCCGGTGAGCTCTGGAAACACCATATATTTT,CASSLGPVSSGNTIYF
TRBV7-9,-,TRBJ1-2,-,TGTGCCAGCAGCTTATACCCCGGGGTATCCACCTTC,CASSLYPGVSTF
TRBV19,TRBD1,TRBJ1-1,many,TGTGCCAGTAGTCCCCCGGGACAGGGTTTTTTTGCTGAAGCTTTCTTT,CASSPPGQGFFAEAFF
TRBV20-1,-,TRBJ2-2,-,TGCAGTGCTATTGACGGAAACACCGGGGAGCTGTTTTTT,CSAIDGNTGELFF
TRBV2,-,TRBJ1-2,once,TGTGCCAGCAGTGAAGCGCTTCTAGGGAGGGGCAGGACGGATGGCTACACCTTC,CASSEALLGRGRTDGYTF
TRBV29-1,-,TRBJ2-3,many,TGCAGCGTGAGATCCTCCGGAGATACGCAGTATTTT,CSVRSSGDTQYF
TRBV5-1,-,TRBJ1-6,-,TGCGCCAGCAGCTTGGTGGTGGGGGCGGATTCACCCCTCCACTTT,CASSLVVGADSPLHF
TRBV10-1,-,TRBJ2-2,medium-sized,TGCGCCAGCAGTGAGCATGGCCTTCGGGGGGAGCTGTTTTTT,CASSEHGLRGELFF
TRBV7-8,-,TRBJ1-6,medium-sized,TGTGCCAGCAGCTTATCAGGAGGCGGAAATTCACCCCTCCACTTT,CASSLSGGGNSPLHF
TRBV6-1,TRBD1,TRBJ1-2,medium-sized,TGTGCCAGCAGTGGCGGACAGGAAAGACCCATCTATGGCTACACCTTC,CASSGGQERPIYGYTF